This is a list of T cell receptor beta chains from one sample in a study of beta chain features in type 1 diabetes. Sequenced by immunoSEQ multiplex PCR; TCRdb stores in-frame clones only, minus some. Of about 240,000 clones listed, about 15% are singletons. The sample comprised naive CD4+ T cells from blood. Receptor source: a man between 25 and 39 years old with type 1 diabetes. Each CDR3 is given with its conserved first and last residue. The order of the fields is J gene, clone size, V gene, D gene, CDR3 DNA, CDR3 protein. D genes are given only for firm matches. The size entry is marked missing in some rows and otherwise reads once, few, many or a size class.

J: TRBJ2-7
size: -
V: TRBV7-9
D: -
DNA: TGTGCCAGCAGCTCGCCGAGCTCCTACGAGCAGTACTTC
CDR3: CASSSPSSYEQYF

J: TRBJ1-1
size: -
V: TRBV7-2
D: -
DNA: TGTGCCAGCAGCTTAGGTGCGGGGTTGAACACTGAAGCTTTCTTT
CDR3: CASSLGAGLNTEAFF

J: TRBJ2-4
size: -
V: TRBV30
D: TRBD1
DNA: TGTGCCTGGAGGCCCGGGACAGGCAAAAACATTCAGTACTTC
CDR3: CAWRPGTGKNIQYF

J: TRBJ2-4
size: few
V: TRBV7-9
D: TRBD2
DNA: TGTGCCAGCAGCCCAGCGGGGGCTTCGGGAAACATTCAGTACTTC
CDR3: CASSPAGASGNIQYF

J: TRBJ2-3
size: -
V: TRBV7-2
D: -
DNA: TGTGCCAGCAGCCGGGACTTACCAAATAGAGATACGCAGTATTTT
CDR3: CASSRDLPNRDTQYF

J: TRBJ2-3
size: -
V: TRBV13
D: -
DNA: TGTGCCAGCAGTTTCCCTAGCACAGATACGCAGTATTTT
CDR3: CASSFPSTDTQYF

J: TRBJ1-1
size: -
V: TRBV28
D: TRBD1
DNA: TGTGCCAGCAGACCTCCGGGACAGAGATTGAACACTGAAGCTTTCTTT
CDR3: CASRPPGQRLNTEAFF

J: TRBJ1-2
size: -
V: TRBV6-5
D: TRBD1
DNA: TGTGCCAGCAGTTCCTACAGGGGTACTAACTATGGCTACACCTTC
CDR3: CASSSYRGTNYGYTF

J: TRBJ1-5
size: -
V: TRBV4-1
D: TRBD1
DNA: TGCGCCAGCAGCCACCTACAGGGACAGCGCAATCAGCCCCAGCATTTT
CDR3: CASSHLQGQRNQPQHF

J: TRBJ1-1
size: -
V: TRBV29-1
D: -
DNA: TGCAGCGTCCGAAGAGGACTTGGGACTGAAGCTTTCTTT
CDR3: CSVRRGLGTEAFF

J: TRBJ2-6
size: few
V: TRBV6-1
D: -
DNA: TGTGCCACGACAGCGTCCTCTGGGGCCAACGTCCTGACTTTC
CDR3: CATTASSGANVLTF

J: TRBJ1-1
size: -
V: TRBV7-9
D: -
DNA: TGTGCCAGCAGTTTCAGGGCCTCCCGGGACACTGAAGCTTTCTTT
CDR3: CASSFRASRDTEAFF

J: TRBJ2-3
size: -
V: TRBV5-1
D: -
DNA: TGCGCCAGCAGCTTGGACGGAAGACCGGGAGATACGCAGTATTTT
CDR3: CASSLDGRPGDTQYF

J: TRBJ2-7
size: -
V: TRBV10-3
D: -
DNA: TGTGCCATCAGTCCGGACAGTGCCGACTACGAGCAGTACTTC
CDR3: CAISPDSADYEQYF

J: TRBJ2-6
size: -
V: TRBV6-1
D: -
DNA: TGTGCCAGCAGTGAAGCAGGAGGGGCTGGGGCCAACGTCCTGACTTTC
CDR3: CASSEAGGAGANVLTF

J: TRBJ1-5
size: -
V: TRBV4-1
D: TRBD1
DNA: TGCGCCAGCAGCCAAGATCCCCTCGGACAGGGGGCTATTGGCAATCAGCCCCAGCATTTT
CDR3: CASSQDPLGQGAIGNQPQHF

J: TRBJ2-7
size: few
V: TRBV6-6
D: -
DNA: TGTGCCAGCATCCAAGGGGACTTGAGCTCCTACGAGCAGTACTTC
CDR3: CASIQGDLSSYEQYF

J: TRBJ2-7
size: few
V: TRBV2
D: -
DNA: TGTGCCAGCAGCCGAACCCCAGGGTACGAGCAGTACTTC
CDR3: CASSRTPGYEQYF

J: TRBJ1-1
size: few
V: TRBV19
D: -
DNA: TGTGCCAGTAGGGACAGACCGAACACTGAAGCTTTCTTT
CDR3: CASRDRPNTEAFF

J: TRBJ2-5
size: -
V: TRBV5-1
D: -
DNA: TGCGCCAGCAGCACCGGCAGGGGGGAAGAGACCCAGTACTTC
CDR3: CASSTGRGEETQYF

J: TRBJ2-3
size: few
V: TRBV4-1
D: -
DNA: TGCGCCAGCAGCATCGCGGGGGACATTAGCACAGATACGCAGTATTTT
CDR3: CASSIAGDISTDTQYF

J: TRBJ2-7
size: -
V: TRBV7-9
D: -
DNA: TGTGCCAGCAGCATCTTCTCCTACGAGCAGTACTTC
CDR3: CASSIFSYEQYF

J: TRBJ2-7
size: few
V: TRBV18
D: TRBD1
DNA: TGTGCCAGCTCCCAAGGACAGGCCTCCTACGAGCAGTACTTC
CDR3: CASSQGQASYEQYF

J: TRBJ2-2
size: few
V: TRBV7-2
D: TRBD1
DNA: TGTGCCAGCAGCCGGGACAGGAGAATCACCGGGGAGCTGTTTTTT
CDR3: CASSRDRRITGELFF

J: TRBJ2-5
size: few
V: TRBV9
D: TRBD1
DNA: TGTGCCAGCAGCGGGACAGGGGAAGAGACCCAGTACTTC
CDR3: CASSGTGEETQYF

J: TRBJ2-4
size: few
V: TRBV7-2
D: TRBD2
DNA: TGTGCCAGCAGCCTAAGCGGGGGGGTAGCCAAAAACATTCAGTACTTC
CDR3: CASSLSGGVAKNIQYF

J: TRBJ1-6
size: few
V: TRBV30
D: -
DNA: TGTGCCTGGAGTCCCCGGGCAGGGCGATCACCCCTCCACTTT
CDR3: CAWSPRAGRSPLHF

J: TRBJ2-7
size: -
V: TRBV29-1
D: -
DNA: TGCAGCGTTGAATCCTACGGGCCGACAGGAGTCTCCTACGAGCAGTACTTC
CDR3: CSVESYGPTGVSYEQYF

J: TRBJ1-2
size: few
V: TRBV11-2
D: TRBD1
DNA: TGTGCCAGCAGCTCCTACAGGGGGAAAGATAACTATGGCTACACCTTC
CDR3: CASSSYRGKDNYGYTF

J: TRBJ1-2
size: few
V: TRBV7-2
D: -
DNA: TGTGCCAGCAGCTTACAGCAGCGAGGCTACACCTTC
CDR3: CASSLQQRGYTF

J: TRBJ2-5
size: -
V: TRBV5-6
D: TRBD2
DNA: TGTGCCAGCAGCCCACTAGCGGGGGCACAAGAGACCCAGTACTTC
CDR3: CASSPLAGAQETQYF

J: TRBJ1-1
size: -
V: TRBV5-4
D: -
DNA: TGTGCCAGCAGCACGGGACCGGGACAGAACACTGAAGCTTTCTTT
CDR3: CASSTGPGQNTEAFF

J: TRBJ2-3
size: few
V: TRBV9
D: -
DNA: TGTGCCAGCAGCGCCCATGCCCGGACAGAGGGTGCGACAGATACGCAGTATTTT
CDR3: CASSAHARTEGATDTQYF

J: TRBJ2-7
size: few
V: TRBV5-1
D: -
DNA: TGCGCCAGCAGGGCGGCAAGCTCCTACGAGCAGTACTTC
CDR3: CASRAASSYEQYF

J: TRBJ1-6
size: -
V: TRBV11-2
D: TRBD1
DNA: TGTGCCAGCAGCTTAAACCCCCACGGACAGGGGAATTCACCCCTCCACTTT
CDR3: CASSLNPHGQGNSPLHF

J: TRBJ1-3
size: -
V: TRBV10-2
D: TRBD1
DNA: TGCGCCAGCAGTCCCGGGACAGGACTCCCCTCGACCTTT
CDR3: CASSPGTGLPSTF

J: TRBJ1-1
size: few
V: TRBV6-6
D: -
DNA: TGTGCCAGCAGTTACAGGAGGGGGAACACTGAAGCTTTCTTT
CDR3: CASSYRRGNTEAFF

J: TRBJ2-3
size: -
V: TRBV11-3
D: -
DNA: TGTGCCAGCAGCTTAGTCAGGGGCACAGATACGCAGTATTTT
CDR3: CASSLVRGTDTQYF

J: TRBJ1-1
size: -
V: TRBV11-2
D: TRBD1
DNA: TGTGCCAGCAGCAGTAGCAGGGGGAATCGGGACACTGAAGCTTTCTTT
CDR3: CASSSSRGNRDTEAFF

J: TRBJ2-4
size: -
V: TRBV19
D: -
DNA: TGTGCCAGTAGTATTATGGCGGGAGCCAAAAACATTCAGTACTTC
CDR3: CASSIMAGAKNIQYF

J: TRBJ1-1
size: -
V: TRBV18
D: TRBD1
DNA: TGTGCCAGCTCATCTGACAGGGGGAACACTGAAGCTTTCTTT
CDR3: CASSSDRGNTEAFF

J: TRBJ2-5
size: few
V: TRBV7-9
D: TRBD1
DNA: TGTGCCAGCAGCCTTACAGGGGGCGTAGAGACCCAGTACTTC
CDR3: CASSLTGGVETQYF

J: TRBJ2-4
size: few
V: TRBV25-1
D: -
DNA: TGTGCCAGCAGTGGTAGCGGTCTAGCCAAAAACATTCAGTACTTC
CDR3: CASSGSGLAKNIQYF

J: TRBJ2-7
size: few
V: TRBV30
D: TRBD1
DNA: TGTGCCTGGTCCAGGGGACAGGAGAAAATCTCCTACGAGCAGTACTTC
CDR3: CAWSRGQEKISYEQYF

J: TRBJ2-3
size: -
V: TRBV7-2
D: -
DNA: TGTGCCAGCAGCTTAAGACTAGTCACAGATACGCAGTATTTT
CDR3: CASSLRLVTDTQYF

J: TRBJ2-5
size: -
V: TRBV27
D: TRBD1
DNA: TGTGCCAGCAGCCCCGACCGGGACAGGGGGCCCCAGTACTTC
CDR3: CASSPDRDRGPQYF

J: TRBJ2-5
size: once
V: TRBV19
D: TRBD1
DNA: TGTGCCAGTGGAGCGACAGGGGAGACCCAGTACTTC
CDR3: CASGATGETQYF

J: TRBJ1-5
size: few
V: TRBV11-2
D: TRBD1
DNA: TGTGCCAGCAGCAGGGGGCCAGATAGCAATCAGCCCCAGCATTTT
CDR3: CASSRGPDSNQPQHF

J: TRBJ2-1
size: -
V: TRBV11-3
D: TRBD1
DNA: TGTGCCAGCAGCACGAGGACAGGGAATGAGCAGTTCTTC
CDR3: CASSTRTGNEQFF

J: TRBJ1-2
size: few
V: TRBV5-6
D: -
DNA: TGTGCCAGCAGCGTCGACAGAGCTAACTATGGCTACACCTTC
CDR3: CASSVDRANYGYTF

J: TRBJ1-1
size: few
V: TRBV11-3
D: -
DNA: TGTGCCAGCAGCTTTGGCAGAACTGAAGCTTTCTTT
CDR3: CASSFGRTEAFF

J: TRBJ1-5
size: -
V: TRBV6-1
D: -
DNA: TGTGCCAGCAGTGAAAGGGGGAACAATCAGCCCCAGCATTTT
CDR3: CASSERGNNQPQHF

J: TRBJ1-5
size: -
V: TRBV5-1
D: -
DNA: TGCGCCAGCAGCTTGGACAGCTTAGGCAATCAGCCCCAGCATTTT
CDR3: CASSLDSLGNQPQHF